This TCR beta chain stems from a study of blood T cell repertoires in COVID-19. Data came from immunoSEQ multiplex PCR; TCRdb stores just in-frame clones and leaves some out. The profile shows a few hundred thousand clones, roughly 90% of them singletons. In germline, CDR1 is MNHEY, CDR2 SMNVEV (reference sequence). The length of the CDR3 is 12 residues. The J segment lost 9 bases and the V segment lost 2 bases, leaving 1 base of the junction unmatched. The sequence was collected from a woman aged 45-60 years with active or convalescent COVID-19. V and J are TRBV27 and TRBJ2-1; TRBD1 matches at 7 bases. The sample taken for sequencing was peripheral blood. CDR3 in amino acids: CASSLPGGEQFF. CDR3 coding DNA: TGTGCCAGCAGTTTACCAGGGGGTGAGCAGTTCTTC.